The source of this T cell receptor (beta chain) is a study of blood T cell repertoires in COVID-19 (dated by TCRdb to the early 2020s). Turning to the overall study: The collaborator samples originated in the United States, Italy and Spain and spanned the acute and convalescent phases of COVID-19. The material from the prospective study consisted of cDNA or gDNA derived from T cells, B-cell-depleted T cells, or PBMCs. The dataset comprised deeply sampled blood TCRbeta repertoires from subjects exposed to, actively infected with, or recovered from COVID-19. The repertoires were made available in a free public database intended to serve as a resource for research on the immune response to SARS-CoV-2. Samples came from the ongoing ImmuneRACE study (first 160 participants) plus 1,254 subjects from 6 global collaborators. Nearly every sample came with metadata listing a de-identified subject ID, COVID-19 status, age in years and sex. Where HLA class I and class II types were available, the types were taken from metadata supplied by the sample provider, not from assay-based typing.

With regard to this clone: What this receptor recognizes is not known. Base qualities are not recorded, but no much larger clone differs from it by a single base.

The immunoSEQ Assay, a bias-controlled multiplex PCR, was used to amplify TCRbeta CDR3 regions from genomic DNA. As for the authors' bioinformatics: The number of nucleated cells in each sample was estimated by amplification of reference gene primers within the assay. Sequence reads were collapsed and filtered to measure the absolute abundance of every unique TCRbeta CDR3 rearrangement. For each sample, productive Simpson clonality was calculated as the square root of Simpson's diversity index across productive rearrangements. Held by TCRdb, this immuneACCESS table contains in-frame sequences only and omits some clones. Under half of the omission traces to an unresolved V gene where checked; the cause of the rest is unknown. The DNA was the basis for D and trimming; V, J and clone size are from that table. The sample table shows around 140,000 clones, and over 80% are seen once. The top ten clonotypes cover around 6.1% of the sample.

Whole blood was collected in K2EDTA tubes by collaborating institutions according to the institutions' own protocols. For TCRbeta analysis, collaborator samples were shipped as frozen whole blood, as isolated PBMCs, or as DNA extracted from either sample type. The investigation overall reported the following: The amount of clinical and demographic metadata varied by source and participant and was provided uncurated.

Its CDR3 holds 19 amino acids, cysteine through phenylalanine. Of all the DNA, just the CDR3 is kept, 57 bases in frame from base 1. In the germline V gene (reference sequence), CDR1 corresponds to MNHEY and CDR2 to SMNVEV. V lost 4 bases and J lost 6 bases, and the count of bases not matched to a germline gene is 14. The V gene is TRBV27 and the J gene is TRBJ2-4, and 14 bases in between align with TRBD2. The receptor's source is a man aged 80 or over with acute or convalescent COVID-19. What was sequenced was peripheral blood. The CDR3 sequence is CASSSGTSGSFQPRNIQYF. Read as DNA, the sequence is TGTGCCAGCAGTTCGGGGACTAGCGGGAGTTTTCAGCCTCGAAACATTCAGTACTTC.